The clone carrying this T cell receptor (beta chain) has just one count. This record comes from a study of blood T cell repertoires in COVID-19. Study as a whole: The study drew acute and convalescent COVID-19 samples from the United States, Italy and Spain. PBMCs, B-cell-depleted T cells, or T cells provided the cDNA or gDNA that made up the material.

Per the original methods: Reference gene primer amplification in the assay estimated nucleated cell counts. This table comes from immunoSEQ multiplex PCR, and its TCRdb copy is limited to in-frame clones, with some not included. The DNA gave D and trimming, while V, J and clone size come from that table. The sample shows roughly 140,000 clones, approximately 85% of them seen only once. The CDR3 sequence is 15 residues long. Trimming cost V 5 bases and J 2 bases; bases outside gene matches: 4. Germline V gives CDR1 SGHTA, CDR2 FQGTGA. The specimen sequenced was peripheral blood. The rearrangement joins TRBV7-3 to TRBJ2-5; 11 nucleotides line up with TRBD2. This TCR came from a man in his fifties with acute or convalescent COVID-19. In DNA, the CDR3 is TGTGCCAGCAGCCCGACTAGCGGGATTCAAGAGACCCAGTACTTC. It specifies CASSPTSGIQETQYF. The variable domain in full, with the rest retrieved from reference TRBV7-3 and TRBJ2-5, is GAGVSQTPSNKVTEKGKYVELRCDPISGHTALYWYRQSLGQGPEFLIYFQGTGAADDSGLPNDRFFAVRPEGSVSTLKIQRTERGDSAVYLCASSPTSGIQETQYFGPGTRLLVL.